This T cell receptor beta chain was documented in a study of identical twins. This clonotype was detected a few times. TCRdb reprocessed the 5' RACE reads with MiXCR, giving one entry per CDR3 protein. The data hold approximately 490,000 distinct CDR3 sequences, with about 20% observed a single time. These data also formed part of another study, on yellow fever vaccine responses in identical twins.

Sequenced input: CD4+ T cells sorted from blood. This clonotype originated in a woman under 30 in good health.

The CDR3 reads CASSRGGNSPLHF. The CDR3 DNA follows: TGTGCCAGCAGTAGAGGTGGCAATTCACCCCTCCACTTT. The chain is built from TRBV12-3 or TRBV12-4 and TRBJ1-6; D remains unclear. V shed 5 bases and J shed 7 bases, with 9 bases lying between them. This CDR3 has 13 amino acids.